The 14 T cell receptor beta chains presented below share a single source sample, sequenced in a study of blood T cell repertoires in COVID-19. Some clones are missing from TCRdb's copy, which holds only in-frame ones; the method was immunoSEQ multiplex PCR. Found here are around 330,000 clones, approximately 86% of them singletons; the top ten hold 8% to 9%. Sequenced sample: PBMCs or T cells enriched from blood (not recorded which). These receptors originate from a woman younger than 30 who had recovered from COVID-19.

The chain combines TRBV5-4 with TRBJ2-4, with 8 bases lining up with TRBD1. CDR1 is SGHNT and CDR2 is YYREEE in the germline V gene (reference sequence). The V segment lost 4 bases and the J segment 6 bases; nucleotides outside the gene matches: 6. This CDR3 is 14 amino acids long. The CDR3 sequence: CASSLVGQGNIQYF. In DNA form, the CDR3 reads TGTGCCAGCAGCCTTGTAGGACAGGGAAACATTCAGTACTTC.

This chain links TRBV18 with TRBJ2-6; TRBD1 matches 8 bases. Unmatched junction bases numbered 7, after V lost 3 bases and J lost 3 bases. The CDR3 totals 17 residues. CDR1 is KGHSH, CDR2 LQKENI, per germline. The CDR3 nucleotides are TGTGCCAGCTCACCCACTCAGGGGGCCCGTGGGGCCAACGTCCTGACTTTC. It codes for CASSPTQGARGANVLTF. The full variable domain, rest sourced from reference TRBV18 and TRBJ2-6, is NAGVMQNPRHLVRRRGQEARLRCSPMKGHSHVYWYRQLPEEGLKFMVYLQKENIIDESGMPKERFSAEFPKEGPSILRIQQVVRGDSAAYFCASSPTQGARGANVLTFGAGSRLTVL.

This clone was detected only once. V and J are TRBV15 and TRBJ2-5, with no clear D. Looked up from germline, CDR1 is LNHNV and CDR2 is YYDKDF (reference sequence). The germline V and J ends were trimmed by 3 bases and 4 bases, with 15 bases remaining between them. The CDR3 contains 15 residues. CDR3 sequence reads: CATSSGPVGSETQYF. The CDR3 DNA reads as TGTGCCACCAGCAGTGGCCCGGTCGGGTCAGAGACCCAGTACTTC.

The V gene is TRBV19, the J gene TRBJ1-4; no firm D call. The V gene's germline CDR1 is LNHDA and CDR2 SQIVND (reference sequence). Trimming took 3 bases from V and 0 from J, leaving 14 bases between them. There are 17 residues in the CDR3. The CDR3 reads CASSISGRVATNEKLFF. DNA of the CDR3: TGTGCCAGTAGTATCTCGGGGAGAGTTGCAACTAATGAAAAACTGTTTTTT.

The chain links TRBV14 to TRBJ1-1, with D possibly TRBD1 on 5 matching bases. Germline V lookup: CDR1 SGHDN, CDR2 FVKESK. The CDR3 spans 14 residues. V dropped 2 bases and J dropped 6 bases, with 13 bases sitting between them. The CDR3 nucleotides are TGTGCCAGCAGCCAAAGGAATATACAGGCTGAAGCTTTCTTT. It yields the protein CASSQRNIQAEAFF.

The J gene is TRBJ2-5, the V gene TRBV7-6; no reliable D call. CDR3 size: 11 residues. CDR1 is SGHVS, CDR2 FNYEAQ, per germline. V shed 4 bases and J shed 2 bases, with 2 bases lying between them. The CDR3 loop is CASSSQETQYF. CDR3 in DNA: TGTGCCAGCAGCTCACAAGAGACCCAGTACTTC.

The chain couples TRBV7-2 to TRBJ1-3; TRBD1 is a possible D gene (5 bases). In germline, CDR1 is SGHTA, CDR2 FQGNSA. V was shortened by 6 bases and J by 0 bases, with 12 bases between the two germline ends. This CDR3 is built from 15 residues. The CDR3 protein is CASRHDSRSGNTIYF. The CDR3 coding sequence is TGTGCCAGCAGACACGACAGCCGCTCTGGAAACACCATATATTTT.

The CDR3: CASSFTSVAGELFF. DNA for the CDR3: TGTGCCAGCAGCTTCACTAGCGTCGCCGGGGAGCTGTTTTTT. The chain joins TRBV5-8 to TRBJ2-2; 7 bases fit TRBD2. Germline-derived CDR1 and CDR2 are SGHTS and YDEGEE. This CDR3 comprises 14 residues. V was pared by 2 bases and J by 6 bases, with 4 bases of the junction left unmatched.

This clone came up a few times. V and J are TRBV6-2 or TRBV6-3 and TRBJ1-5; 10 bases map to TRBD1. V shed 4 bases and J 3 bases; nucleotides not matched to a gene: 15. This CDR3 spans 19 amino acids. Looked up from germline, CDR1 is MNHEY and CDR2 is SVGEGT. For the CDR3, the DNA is TGTGCCAGCAGTTTTCTGACAGGGGGCGCGAATATTTTCAATCAGCCCCAGCATTTT. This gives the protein CASSFLTGGANIFNQPQHF.

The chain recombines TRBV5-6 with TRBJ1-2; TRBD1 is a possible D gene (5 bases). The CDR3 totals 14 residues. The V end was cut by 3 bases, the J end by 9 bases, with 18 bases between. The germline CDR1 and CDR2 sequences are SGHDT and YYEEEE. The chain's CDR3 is CASSSSGSGGSYTF. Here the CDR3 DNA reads TGTGCCAGCAGCTCCTCGGGCTCGGGGGGAAGCTACACCTTC.

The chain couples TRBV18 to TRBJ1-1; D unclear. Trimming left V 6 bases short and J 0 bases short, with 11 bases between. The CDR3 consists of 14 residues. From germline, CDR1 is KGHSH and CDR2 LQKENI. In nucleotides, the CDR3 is TGTGCCAGCTCCGCATCAGGCATGAACACTGAAGCTTTCTTT. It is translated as CASSASGMNTEAFF.

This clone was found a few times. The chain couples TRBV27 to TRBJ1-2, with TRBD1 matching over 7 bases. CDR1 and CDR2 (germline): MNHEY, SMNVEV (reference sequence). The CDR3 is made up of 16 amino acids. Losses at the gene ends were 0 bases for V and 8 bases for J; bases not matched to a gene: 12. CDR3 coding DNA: TGTGCCAGCAGTTTATCACAGGGGTTTCCCTCTTCGGGCTACACCTTC. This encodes CASSLSQGFPSSGYTF.

The CDR3 here is CASSESGLGSYEQYF. As DNA, the CDR3 is TGTGCCAGTAGTGAGTCGGGACTAGGATCCTACGAGCAGTACTTC. V is TRBV19 and J is TRBJ2-7; 8 bases are a match to TRBD2. This CDR3 has 15 amino acids. The V gene end was trimmed by 5 bases and the J gene end by 1 base; junction bases not matched to a gene: 7. Germline V gene sequence: CDR1 LNHDA, CDR2 SQIVND (reference sequence).

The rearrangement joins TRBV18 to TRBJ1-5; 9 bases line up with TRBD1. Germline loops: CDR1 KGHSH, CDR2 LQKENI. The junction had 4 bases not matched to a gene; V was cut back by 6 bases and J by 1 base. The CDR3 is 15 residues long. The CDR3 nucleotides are TGTGCCAGCTCGTTTGGACAGGGGAGCAATCAGCCCCAGCATTTT. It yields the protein CASSFGQGSNQPQHF.